Following are 6 T cell receptor beta chains from one sample sequenced in a study of CD4 and CD8 cells across lung adenocarcinoma regions. TCRdb passed the PCR reads through MiXCR, listing each CDR3 protein once. The sample gives around 4,000 distinct CDR3 sequences, under 80% of which show up once; less than 20% is in the top ten. Sequencing used CD4+ T cells from the center of a lung tumor. These receptors all stem from a male donor with lung adenocarcinoma. The CD4 and CD8 labels of this study may be unreliable.

The chain employs TRBV10-3 and TRBJ2-1; D assignment may be TRBD1 or TRBD2 (5 bases each). The CDR3 is 15 residues long. Germline V CDR1 and CDR2: ENHRY, SYGVKD. Trimming took 9 bases from V and 2 from J, leaving 17 bases between them. CDR3 nucleotide sequence: TGTGCCATTACGTATCGGGACCGTCCCTACAATGAGCAGTTCTTC. It translates to CAITYRDRPYNEQFF.

The chain combines TRBV7-2 with TRBJ2-7, with D maybe TRBD1 (5 bases). The CDR3 loop spans 14 amino acids. Per germline, CDR1 SGHTA and CDR2 FQGNSA. V lost 1 base to trimming and J lost 0 bases, with 7 bases between them. The CDR3 sequence is CASSLDQGSYEQYF. CDR3 DNA sequence: TGTGCCAGCAGCTTAGACCAGGGCTCCTACGAGCAGTACTTC.

The chain has TRBV7-8 and TRBJ1-2, with D possibly matching TRBD1 (5 bases). Looked up from germline, CDR1 is SGHVS and CDR2 is FQNEAQ. The CDR3 runs to 13 residues. V was trimmed by 0 bases and J by 6 bases, leaving 8 bases between them. This CDR3 reads CASSLAAGHGYTF. The CDR3 DNA sequence: TGTGCCAGCAGCTTAGCGGCGGGGCATGGCTACACCTTC.

In this sample, this clonotype turned up a few times. The chain recombines TRBV6-1 with TRBJ1-1; D might be TRBD1 (6 bases). This CDR3 is 12 amino acids long. Trimming took 8 bases from V and 6 from J, leaving 13 bases between them. Germline CDR1 and CDR2: MNHNS and SASEGT. CDR3 amino acids: CASRGGVSEAFF. CDR3 sequence (DNA): TGTGCCAGCCGAGGGGGGGTGTCTGAAGCTTTCTTT.

This clonotype was seen more than once but under ten times. The rearrangement uses TRBV6-1 and TRBJ1-3; no firm D call. Germline CDR1 reads MNHNS; CDR2 reads SASEGT. Deletions cut 6 bases from V and 0 bases from J, with 9 bases between. This CDR3 is built from 14 residues. CDR3 DNA: TGTGCCAGCAGGACACAGTTCTCTGGAAACACCATATATTTT. Translating gives CASRTQFSGNTIYF.

Relative to its sample, this clonotype is medium-sized. The CDR3 end shows no conserved phenylalanine or tryptophan, and so a read error is likely. It is unclear where the CDR3 begins or ends on the DNA, so no DNA is shown, and the CDR3 is as TCRdb lists it. V and J are TRBV22-1 and TRBJ1-2. TRBV22-1 is classified as a pseudogene. Including both end residues, the CDR3 is 9 amino acids long. The CDR3 protein is CLGIGRAHV.